Listed here are 16 T cell receptor beta chains from one sample, sequenced in a study of blood T cell repertoires in COVID-19. Only in-frame clones appear in the TCRdb table, and some are missing; sequencing was by immunoSEQ multiplex PCR. The sample carries approximately 230,000 clones, about 86% recorded once. The sequenced sample was peripheral blood. These receptor sequences come from an elderly man with acute or convalescent COVID-19.

J is TRBJ2-7 and V is TRBV12-3 or TRBV12-4; a possible D gene is TRBD1 (7 bases). The CDR3 runs to 13 residues. The V gene lost 8 bases and the J gene lost 4 bases, with 15 bases spanning the gap. CDR3 sequence (DNA): TGTGCCAGCGGATTGGGGGGACAGTACGAGCAGTACTTC. Protein product: CASGLGGQYEQYF.

Here the CDR3 DNA reads TGTGCCAGCAGTTCCCAAAGACACCTTTTAGGCACTGAAGCTTTCTTT. It yields the protein CASSSQRHLLGTEAFF. This chain connects TRBV6-5 to TRBJ1-1; D not certain. The CDR3 sequence is 16 residues long. Germline V gene sequence: CDR1 MNHEY, CDR2 SVGAGI. V shed 4 bases and J shed 4 bases, with 19 bases lying between them.

The V and J genes are TRBV5-1 and TRBJ2-1; 12 nucleotides match TRBD2. Germline CDR1 SGHRS, CDR2 YFSETQ. The ends lost 0 bases at V and 8 bases at J; junction bases unmatched: 3. The CDR3 is made up of 15 amino acids. DNA of the CDR3: TGCGCCAGCAGCTTGGGGACTAGCGGGGCACATGAGCAGTTCTTC. This encodes CASSLGTSGAHEQFF.

On this clone: Other DNA sequences in this specimen translate into the identical CDR3. The J gene is TRBJ2-2, the V gene TRBV7-9, with TRBD1 identical over 7 bases. CDR1 SEHNR and CDR2 FQNEAQ come from the germline V gene (reference sequence). Losses at the gene ends were 5 bases for V and 2 bases for J; bases not matched to a gene: 5. CDR3 size: 15 residues. Here the CDR3 DNA reads TGTGCCAGCAGCCCAGGGACAGCTAACACCGGGGAGCTGTTTTTT. This translates into CASSPGTANTGELFF.

The chain carries TRBV12-3 or TRBV12-4 and TRBJ1-1; D gene ambiguous. The CDR3 consists of 11 residues. The ends were cut back, 10 bases at V and 6 bases at J, with 12 bases in the middle. The CDR3 nucleotides are TGTGCCAACGTTAGGGAGGCTGAAGCTTTCTTT. Protein product: CANVREAEAFF.

This chain uses TRBV25-1 with TRBJ2-2; a possible D gene is TRBD1 (7 bases). V was clipped by 5 bases and J by 4 bases, with 14 bases between them. This CDR3 has 15 amino acids. Germline CDR1 and CDR2: MGHDK and SYGVNS. The CDR3 nucleotides read TGTGCCAGCAGTATCAGGGGGGCTAGCACCGGGGAGCTGTTTTTT. Protein sequence: CASSIRGASTGELFF.

This clone was seen a handful of times. V and J are TRBV9 and TRBJ1-1, with TRBD1 matching 7 bases. This CDR3 region has 17 residues. J was trimmed by 0 bases and V by 2 bases; bases with no gene match: 10. Germline V gene lookup returns CDR1 SGDLS and CDR2 YYNGEE. CDR3 DNA sequence: TGTGCCAGCAGCGTCGAAGACAGGGCGGCAATGAACACTGAAGCTTTCTTT. Translation gives CASSVEDRAAMNTEAFF.

This clone was seen just once. The rearrangement links TRBV7-9 to TRBJ1-2; D possibly corresponds to TRBD1 (5 bases). CDR3 size: 16 residues. V was shortened by 5 bases and J by 4 bases, with 20 bases between the two germline ends. The V gene's germline CDR1 is SEHNR and CDR2 FQNEAQ (reference sequence). Written as DNA, the CDR3 is TGTGCCAGCAGCCCCCGGGAAATGGGACTTCCCTATGGCTACACCTTC. This translates into CASSPREMGLPYGYTF.

On this clone: In the same sample, other DNA sequences code for this CDR3. The chain is built from TRBV12-3 or TRBV12-4 and TRBJ1-2; 7 nucleotides match TRBD1. J lost 5 bases, V lost 1 base, and 1 base had no gene match. The CDR3 contains 13 residues. CDR3 coding DNA: TGTGCCAGCAGTTTAGGACAGGGTTATGGCTACACCTTC. It encodes CASSLGQGYGYTF.

As concerns this clone: This sample includes further DNA sequences coding for the same CDR3. The V and J genes are TRBV28 and TRBJ2-3, with D unclear. The length of the CDR3 is 13 residues. Trimming cost V 5 bases and J 2 bases, with 8 bases left between them. In germline, CDR1 is MDHEN, CDR2 SYDVKM. Here the CDR3 reads CASSPPSTDTQYF. In DNA form, the CDR3 reads TGTGCCAGCAGTCCCCCGTCCACAGATACGCAGTATTTT. The whole variable domain, filled in from reference TRBV28 and TRBJ2-3, reads DVKVTQSSRYLVKRTGEKVFLECVQDMDHENMFWYRQDPGLGLRLIYFSYDVKMKEKGDIPEGYSVSREKKERFSLILESASTNQTSMYLCASSPPSTDTQYFGPGTRLTVL.

The rearrangement uses TRBV6-5 and TRBJ2-7, with D perhaps TRBD1 (7 bases). The germline V gene has CDR1 MNHEY and CDR2 SVGAGI. The CDR3 consists of 16 residues. V was shortened by 0 bases and J by 0 bases, with 12 bases between the two germline ends. The CDR3 protein is CASSYSGGTVSYEQYF. The CDR3 bases are TGTGCCAGCAGTTACTCAGGGGGGACAGTCTCCTACGAGCAGTACTTC.

The J gene is TRBJ1-4, the V gene TRBV9; D might be TRBD1 (6 bases). Trimming took 3 bases from V and 8 from J, leaving 14 bases between them. The CDR3 is 14 residues long. Germline assignment: CDR1 SGDLS and CDR2 YYNGEE. CDR3 region: CASSADRQEEKLFF. The DNA of the CDR3 is TGTGCCAGCAGCGCAGACAGGCAGGAGGAAAAACTGTTTTTT.

The chain recombines TRBV7-9 with TRBJ2-5; no clear D. V was trimmed by 5 bases and J by 6 bases, leaving 19 bases between them. The CDR3 has 15 amino acids. The germline V gene encodes CDR1 SEHNR and CDR2 FQNEAQ (reference sequence). The CDR3 DNA is TGTGCCAGCAGCCCATCCCTCTCGGCGGCTCAGACCCAGTACTTC. Protein: CASSPSLSAAQTQYF.

This sequence joins TRBV6-5 and TRBJ2-3, with 12 bases fitting TRBD2. The CDR3 contains 15 residues. Germline values: CDR1 MNHEY, CDR2 SVGAGI. The junction had 3 bases not matched to a gene; V was cut back by 6 bases and J by 2 bases. The CDR3: CASRLAGGSTDTQYF. Here the CDR3 DNA reads TGTGCCAGCAGACTAGCGGGAGGATCCACAGATACGCAGTATTTT.

The V and J genes are TRBV6-1 and TRBJ1-1, with 7 bases fitting TRBD1. The CDR3 has 14 amino acids. V lost 1 base to trimming and J lost 6 bases; unmatched junction nucleotides: 5. Germline assignment: CDR1 MNHNS and CDR2 SASEGT. This chain's CDR3 is CASSEEGAIAEAFF. The DNA of the CDR3 is TGTGCCAGCAGTGAAGAGGGGGCAATCGCTGAAGCTTTCTTT.

V and J are TRBV27 and TRBJ1-1; 9 nucleotides match TRBD1. The length of the CDR3 is 15 residues. The V gene end was trimmed by 5 bases and the J gene end by 5 bases; junction bases not matched to a gene: 9. In germline, CDR1 is MNHEY, CDR2 SMNVEV (reference sequence). The CDR3 sequence: CASSLTGGLKTEAFF. The CDR3 DNA follows: TGTGCCAGCAGTCTGACAGGGGGGTTAAAGACTGAAGCTTTCTTT.